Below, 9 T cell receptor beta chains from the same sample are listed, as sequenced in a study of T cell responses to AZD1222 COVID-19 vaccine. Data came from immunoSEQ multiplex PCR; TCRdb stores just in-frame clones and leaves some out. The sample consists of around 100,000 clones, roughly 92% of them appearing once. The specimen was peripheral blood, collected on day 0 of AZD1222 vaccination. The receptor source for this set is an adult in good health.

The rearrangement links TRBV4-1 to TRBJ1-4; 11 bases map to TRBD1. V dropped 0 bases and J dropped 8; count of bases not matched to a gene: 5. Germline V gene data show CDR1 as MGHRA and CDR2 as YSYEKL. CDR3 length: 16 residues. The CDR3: CASSQERTGGKEKLFF. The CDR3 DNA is TGCGCCAGCAGCCAAGAAAGGACAGGGGGCAAGGAAAAACTGTTTTTT.

CDR3 region: CASSLSGSNRETQYF. For the CDR3, the DNA is TGTGCCAGCAGCTTGAGCGGGAGTAATCGGGAGACCCAGTACTTC. The chain is built from TRBV7-3 and TRBJ2-5; 8 bases match TRBD2. The CDR3 is made up of 15 amino acids. Germline V gene data show CDR1 as SGHTA and CDR2 as FQGTGA. With 3 bases clipped from V and 5 bases from J, the junction kept 8 bases outside the gene matches.

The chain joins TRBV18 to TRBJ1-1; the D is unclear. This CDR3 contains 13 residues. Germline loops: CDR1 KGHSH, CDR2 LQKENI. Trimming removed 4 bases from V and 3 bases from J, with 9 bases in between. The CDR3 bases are TGTGCCAGCTCACAGCGACGAGACACTGAAGCTTTCTTT. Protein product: CASSQRRDTEAFF.

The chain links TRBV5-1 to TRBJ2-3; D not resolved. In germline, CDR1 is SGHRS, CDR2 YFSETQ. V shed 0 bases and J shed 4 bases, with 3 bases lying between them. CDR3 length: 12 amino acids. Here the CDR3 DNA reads TGCGCCAGCAGCTTGGGTTCAGATACGCAGTATTTT. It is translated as CASSLGSDTQYF.

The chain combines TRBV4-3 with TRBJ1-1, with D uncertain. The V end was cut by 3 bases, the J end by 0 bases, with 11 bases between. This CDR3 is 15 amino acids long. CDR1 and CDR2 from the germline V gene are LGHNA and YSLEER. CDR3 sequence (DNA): TGCGCCAGCAGCCAGAAGGTGGGGTTGAACACTGAAGCTTTCTTT. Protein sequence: CASSQKVGLNTEAFF.

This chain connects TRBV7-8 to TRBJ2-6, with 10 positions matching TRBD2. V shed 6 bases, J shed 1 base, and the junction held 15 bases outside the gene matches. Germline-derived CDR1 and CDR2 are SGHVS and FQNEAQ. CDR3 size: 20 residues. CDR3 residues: CASSIMGRLAGGSGANVLTF. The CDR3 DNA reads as TGTGCCAGCAGTATTATGGGTCGACTAGCGGGCGGGTCTGGGGCCAACGTCCTGACTTTC.

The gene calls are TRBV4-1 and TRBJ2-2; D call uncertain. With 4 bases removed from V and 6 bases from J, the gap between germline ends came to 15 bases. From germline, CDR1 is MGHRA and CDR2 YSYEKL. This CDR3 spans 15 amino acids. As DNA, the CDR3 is TGCGCCAGCAGCCTGGGCGGTACGGACGCCGGGGAGCTGTTTTTT. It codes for CASSLGGTDAGELFF.

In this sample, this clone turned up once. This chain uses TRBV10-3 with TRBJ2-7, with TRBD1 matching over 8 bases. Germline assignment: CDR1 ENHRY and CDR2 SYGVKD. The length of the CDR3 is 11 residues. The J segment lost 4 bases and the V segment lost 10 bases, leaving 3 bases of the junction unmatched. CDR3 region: CATGGSYEQYF. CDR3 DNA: TGTGCCACAGGGGGCTCGTACGAGCAGTACTTC.

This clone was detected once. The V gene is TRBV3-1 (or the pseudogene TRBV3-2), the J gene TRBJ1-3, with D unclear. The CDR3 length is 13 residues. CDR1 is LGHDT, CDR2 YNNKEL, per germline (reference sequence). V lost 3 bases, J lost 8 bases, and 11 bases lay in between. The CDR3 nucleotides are TGTGCCAGCAGCCAGGGCCCCCTAGACACCATATATTTT. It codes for CASSQGPLDTIYF.